Following are 28 T cell receptor beta chains from one sample sequenced in a study of blood T cell repertoires in COVID-19 (dated by TCRdb to the early 2020s). Library creation used the immunoSEQ multiplex PCR assay. TCRdb mirrors the immuneACCESS table, restricted to in-frame sequences. Some clones are absent from its copies; in checked studies, under half trace to an unresolved V gene, and the reason for the others is unknown. This sample has about 85,000 clones in its table, and around 89% of those were observed once. The ten largest clones add up to around 4.1% of the sample. The specimen sequenced was peripheral blood. The receptors derive from a woman of 80 years or more with active or convalescent COVID-19.

J is TRBJ2-3 and V is TRBV28; 11 positions agree with TRBD2. Germline V gives CDR1 MDHEN, CDR2 SYDVKM. The CDR3 runs 16 residues. The J segment lost 2 bases and the V segment lost 3 bases, leaving 4 bases of the junction unmatched. CDR3 sequence (DNA): TGTGCCAGCAGTTTCCTAGCGGGAGGAACCACAGATACGCAGTATTTT. Translating it yields CASSFLAGGTTDTQYF.

The genes are TRBV27 and TRBJ2-3, with D uncertain. Trimming left V 6 bases short and J 6 bases short, with 19 bases between. The CDR3 contains 15 residues. Germline CDR1 is MNHEY and CDR2 is SMNVEV (reference sequence). The CDR3, as DNA: TGTGCCAGCAGCTACGAGACGGCGGCGTCTGATACGCAGTATTTT. Residues: CASSYETAASDTQYF.

The count of this clone is one. The V call is TRBV9, the J call TRBJ1-3; maybe TRBD1 (6 bases). Per the germline V gene, CDR1 is SGDLS and CDR2 is YYNGEE. The CDR3 runs 16 residues. V was clipped by 0 bases and J by 1 base, with 11 bases between them. The CDR3 DNA is TGTGCCAGCAGCGTAGCCGGACAGTTTTCTGGAAACACCATATATTTT. Residues: CASSVAGQFSGNTIYF.

The J gene is TRBJ1-2, the V gene TRBV4-1, with 7 bases aligning to TRBD1. The CDR3 length is 13 residues. Looked up from germline, CDR1 is MGHRA and CDR2 is YSYEKL. Trimming cost V 8 bases and J 4 bases; bases outside gene matches: 7. The CDR3: CASSDRASYGYTF. DNA of the CDR3: TGCGCCAGCTCCGACAGGGCTTCCTATGGCTACACCTTC.

The rearrangement links TRBV5-1 to TRBJ1-1; D not certain. This CDR3 region has 14 residues. CDR1 and CDR2 (germline): SGHRS, YFSETQ. V was shortened by 0 bases and J by 5 bases, with 11 bases between the two germline ends. CDR3 coding DNA: TGCGCCAGCAGCTTGGTAGGCAGCGGAACTGAAGCTTTCTTT. Translating gives CASSLVGSGTEAFF.

The J gene is TRBJ2-3, the V gene TRBV27, with 9 bases that match TRBD2. Germline V gene data show CDR1 as MNHEY and CDR2 as SMNVEV (reference sequence). The ends lost 1 base at V and 1 base at J; junction bases unmatched: 12. CDR3 length: 19 residues. Here the CDR3 reads CASSLWSSGSRRGTDTQYF. The CDR3 bases are TGTGCCAGCAGTTTATGGAGTAGCGGGAGCAGACGGGGCACAGATACGCAGTATTTT.

For the CDR3, the DNA is TGTGCCAGCCGATTTCCCATTAGCACTGAAGCTTTCTTT. Translation gives CASRFPISTEAFF. The chain couples TRBV28 to TRBJ1-1; D gene uncertain. Looked up from germline, CDR1 is MDHEN and CDR2 is SYDVKM. Deletions cut 8 bases from V and 4 bases from J, with 14 bases between. The CDR3 has 13 residues.

This clone was recorded only once. CDR3 DNA: TGTGCCAGCAGCTTCAAAGAGACCCAGTACTTC. Its translation: CASSFKETQYF. The chain links TRBV7-9 to TRBJ2-5, with unresolved D. The CDR3 covers 11 residues. The V gene's germline CDR1 is SEHNR and CDR2 FQNEAQ (reference sequence). Trimming took 3 bases from V and 3 from J, leaving 2 bases between them.

CDR3 bases: TGTGCCAGCAGCGCAGGGGACGTCCGCTACGAGCAGTACTTC. It codes for CASSAGDVRYEQYF. This chain links TRBV28 with TRBJ2-7; D might be TRBD1 (6 bases). CDR3 length equals 14 residues. Germline lookup yields CDR1 MDHEN and CDR2 SYDVKM. Deletions cut 6 bases from V and 3 bases from J, with 15 bases between.

This clone was detected only a few times. The chain has TRBV10-2 and TRBJ2-3; TRBD1 agrees at 7 bases. The CDR3 contains 13 residues. V gave up 10 bases and J gave up 3 bases; unmatched junction bases: 7. Per the germline V gene, CDR1 is WSHSY and CDR2 is SAAADI. The CDR3: CATSPRGTDTQYF. The CDR3 DNA sequence: TGCGCCACCTCACCCAGGGGGACAGATACGCAGTATTTT.

This chain uses TRBV7-2 with TRBJ1-1; TRBD1 matches at 8 bases. The CDR3 runs 16 residues. V was clipped by 3 bases and J by 0 bases; unmatched bases: 6. Looked up from germline, CDR1 is SGHTA and CDR2 is FQGNSA. This chain's CDR3 is CASSFDRGRVNTEAFF. Written as DNA, the CDR3 is TGTGCCAGCAGCTTCGACAGGGGACGTGTGAACACTGAAGCTTTCTTT. The full variable domain, in which reference TRBV7-2 and TRBJ1-1 provide the parts outside the CDR3, is GAGVSQSPSNKVTEKGKDVELRCDPISGHTALYWYRQSLGQGLEFLIYFQGNSAPDKSGLPSDRFSAERTGGSVSTLTIQRTQQEDSAVYLCASSFDRGRVNTEAFFGQGTRLTVV.

This sequence joins TRBV15 and TRBJ2-1, with TRBD1 matching 9 bases. This CDR3 spans 17 amino acids. From germline, CDR1 is LNHNV and CDR2 YYDKDF (reference sequence). V shed 1 base and J 2 bases; nucleotides not matched to a gene: 6. In DNA form, the CDR3 reads TGTGCCACCAGCAGAGTGGGCGGGACAGGGCCCTACAATGAGCAGTTCTTC. Translated, it gives CATSRVGGTGPYNEQFF.

The chain employs TRBV5-1 and TRBJ2-7, with a tentative D call TRBD2 (6 bases). Trimming shortened V by 1 base and J by 5 bases, and 13 bases separated the two germline ends. Germline V gene sequence: CDR1 SGHRS, CDR2 YFSETQ. The CDR3 runs 14 residues. The CDR3 loop is CASSLRGLFDEQYF. As DNA, the CDR3 is TGCGCCAGCAGCTTGCGGGGGTTGTTCGACGAGCAGTACTTC.

This rearrangement joins TRBV5-1 to TRBJ1-5; 11 bases align to TRBD1. V lost 4 bases, J lost 5 bases, and 2 bases stayed unmatched. Germline V gene sequence: CDR1 SGHRS, CDR2 YFSETQ. The length of the CDR3 is 14 residues. CDR3 sequence: CASSRTGGDQPQHF. The CDR3, as DNA: TGCGCCAGCAGCCGGACAGGGGGCGATCAGCCCCAGCATTTT.

This chain uses TRBV5-4 with TRBJ1-2, with TRBD1 matching 12 bases. J was trimmed by 5 bases and V by 3 bases; bases with no gene match: 8. Germline CDR1 reads SGHNT; CDR2 reads YYREEE (reference sequence). The CDR3 extends over 16 amino acids. In DNA form, the CDR3 reads TGTGCCAGCAGCTCAGCGGGACAGGGGGCAGGATATGGCTACACCTTC. Translating gives CASSSAGQGAGYGYTF.

This chain links TRBV10-2 with TRBJ1-1; D is unclear. V lost 2 bases to trimming and J lost 3 bases, with 13 bases between them. The CDR3 has 15 residues. Germline CDR1 and CDR2: WSHSY and SAAADI. The CDR3 protein is CASSETQRKHTEAFF. The CDR3 coding sequence is TGCGCCAGCAGTGAGACCCAAAGAAAGCACACTGAAGCTTTCTTT.

V usage is TRBV2 and J usage is TRBJ1-4; 9 nucleotides agree with TRBD1. This CDR3 is built from 14 residues. With 7 bases clipped from V and 8 bases from J, the junction kept 8 bases outside the gene matches. Germline CDR1 reads SNHLY; CDR2 reads FYNNEI. The CDR3 bases are TGTGCCAGCATCCGGGACAGGGCGGAGGAAAAACTGTTTTTT. Its translation: CASIRDRAEEKLFF. Full variable domain (remainder filled in from reference TRBV2 and TRBJ1-4): EPEVTQTPSHQVTQMGQEVILRCVPISNHLYFYWYRQILGQKVEFLVSFYNNEISEKSEIFDDQFSVERPDGSNFTLKIRSTKLEDSAMYFCASIRDRAEEKLFFGSGTQLSVL.

The gene calls are TRBV19 and TRBJ1-6, with 7 bases matching TRBD1. Germline V lookup: CDR1 LNHDA, CDR2 SQIVND (reference sequence). The CDR3 extends over 15 amino acids. The ends lost 3 bases at V and 7 bases at J; junction bases unmatched: 6. The CDR3 here is CASSIATGSNSPLHF. In nucleotides, the CDR3 is TGTGCCAGTAGTATCGCGACAGGGTCGAATTCACCCCTCCACTTT.

In DNA form, the CDR3 reads TGCAGTGCTAGTGGGGGACTTAAGAACACTGAAGCTTTCTTT. Its protein product is CSASGGLKNTEAFF. The chain joins TRBV20-1 to TRBJ1-1; tentative D call: TRBD1 (5 bases). Germline V CDR1 and CDR2: DFQATT, SNEGSKA (reference sequence). V lost 3 bases, J lost 1 base, and 12 bases lay in between. This CDR3 spans 14 amino acids.

The chain has TRBV14 and TRBJ1-2; D gene unclear. CDR3 length equals 15 residues. Germline V gene lookup returns CDR1 SGHDN and CDR2 FVKESK. Trimming removed 4 bases from V and 5 bases from J, with 17 bases in between. The CDR3 DNA reads as TGTGCCAGCAGCCCAAGACCAGGCGATTGGTATGGCTACACCTTC. Translated: CASSPRPGDWYGYTF. Drawing the rest from reference TRBV14 and TRBJ1-2, the complete variable domain is EAGVTQFPSHSVIEKGQTVTLRCDPISGHDNLYWYRRVMGKEIKFLLHFVKESKQDESGMPNNRFLAERTGGTYSTLKVQPAELEDSGVYFCASSPRPGDWYGYTFGSGTRLTVV.

The rearrangement links TRBV5-1 to TRBJ2-5; TRBD2 might be the D (6 bases). Trimming shortened V by 0 bases and J by 1 base, and 7 bases separated the two germline ends. Germline assignment: CDR1 SGHRS and CDR2 YFSETQ. The CDR3 length is 14 residues. CDR3 loop: CASSLGGAQETQYF. Written as DNA, the CDR3 is TGCGCCAGCAGCTTGGGCGGGGCCCAAGAGACCCAGTACTTC.

The rearrangement joins TRBV27 to TRBJ1-3, with 8 bases lining up with TRBD1. Unmatched junction bases numbered 11, after V lost 6 bases and J lost 1 base. The CDR3 is 17 amino acids. Germline loops: CDR1 MNHEY, CDR2 SMNVEV (reference sequence). The CDR3 loop reads CASSPLSRQGSGNTIYF. CDR3 DNA sequence: TGTGCCAGCAGCCCCCTCTCGAGACAGGGGTCTGGAAACACCATATATTTT.

The V and J genes are TRBV7-6 and TRBJ1-2, with 8 positions matching TRBD1. Germline-derived CDR1 and CDR2 are SGHVS and FNYEAQ. The V and J ends lost 6 bases and 6 bases, in that order; junction bases with no gene match: 12. The CDR3 has 15 amino acids. The CDR3 DNA sequence: TGTGCCAGCAGACCCGGGACAGGCCCAACCGATGGCTACACCTTC. Translating gives CASRPGTGPTDGYTF.

This rearrangement joins TRBV28 to TRBJ2-5; TRBD1 aligns across 8 bases. This CDR3 is built from 16 residues. V was clipped by 6 bases and J by 6 bases; unmatched bases: 15. From germline, CDR1 is MDHEN and CDR2 SYDVKM. This chain's CDR3 is CASSPAGTGGGKTQYF. DNA for the CDR3: TGTGCCAGCAGCCCCGCCGGGACAGGCGGCGGAAAGACCCAGTACTTC.

V and J are TRBV5-4 and TRBJ1-2, with 9 bases identical to TRBD1. This CDR3 has 15 residues. Trimming at V came to 4 bases and at J to 4 bases, leaving 8 bases not matched to a gene. Germline values: CDR1 SGHNT, CDR2 YYREEE (reference sequence). This chain's CDR3 is CASSTGTGYGYGYTF. CDR3 in DNA: TGTGCCAGCAGCACCGGGACAGGGTATGGCTATGGCTACACCTTC.

The chain combines TRBV7-8 with TRBJ2-7; tentative D call: TRBD1 (5 bases). This CDR3 has 15 residues. The germline V gene has CDR1 SGHVS and CDR2 FQNEAQ. The V and J ends lost 4 bases and 3 bases respectively, with 16 bases between them. CDR3: CASSSRREINYEQYF. In nucleotides, the CDR3 is TGTGCCAGCAGCTCGCGCAGGGAAATTAACTACGAGCAGTACTTC.

The V call is TRBV9, the J call TRBJ1-1; D is unclear. This CDR3 has 14 residues. Germline CDR1 SGDLS, CDR2 YYNGEE. V was shortened by 4 bases and J by 2 bases, with 12 bases between the two germline ends. Written as DNA, the CDR3 is TGTGCCAGCAGCCCACAACAGATAAACACTGAAGCTTTCTTT. As protein: CASSPQQINTEAFF.

V gene TRBV29-1 combines with J gene TRBJ2-7, with 9 nucleotides matching TRBD2. Looked up from germline, CDR1 is SQVTM and CDR2 is ANQGSEA. This CDR3 is 13 amino acids long. The V segment lost 7 bases and the J segment 7 bases; nucleotides outside the gene matches: 11. The CDR3 loop reads CSGRPAGGGEQYF. The CDR3 DNA is TGCAGCGGGAGGCCAGCGGGAGGCGGTGAGCAGTACTTC.